This paragraph reports one T cell receptor beta chain. Its antigen is not known. This CDR3 region has 20 residues. Trimming cost V 2 bases and J 2 bases; bases outside gene matches: 15. Germline-derived CDR1 and CDR2 are MNHNS and SASEGT. The sample originates from a study of cytomegalovirus exposure and HLA in healthy donors. 13 Jbeta primers and 60 Vbeta primers were used for the PCR. Only in-frame clones appear in the TCRdb table, and some are missing; sequencing was by immunoSEQ multiplex PCR. The top ten clones hold over 1.5% of a sample with about 160,000 clones, approximately 80% of them seen once. Findings and caveats of the study: Later analysis placed DRB1 highest and HLA-C lowest in TCR association rates, which differed by HLA locus. In a later analysis, the majority of CMV-associated beta chains seemingly showed HLA restriction. The availability of immune exposure information extended only to CMV serostatus.

This receptor was taken from a woman aged 18-30 years in good health and CMV-seronegative. The rearrangement uses TRBV6-1 and TRBJ1-5; the match to TRBD1 covers 10 bases. The sequenced material came from PBMCs. CDR3 sequence (DNA): TGTGCCAGCAGTGAAAGTCGAGGGACAGGGGTTCATTCGGGCAATCAGCCCCAGCATTTT. This sequence encodes CASSESRGTGVHSGNQPQHF.